This T cell receptor beta chain was identified during a study of shared clonotypes between healthy human individuals. Adult Caucasians living in Nashville, Tennessee made up all of the donors. Findings and limits, study-wide: Rarefaction showed that sequencing of sorted subsets was incomplete (despite large depth).

Losses at the gene ends were 3 bases for V and 1 base for J; bases not matched to a gene: 13. Per germline, CDR1 SGDLS and CDR2 YYNGEE. The CDR3 contains 20 residues. Authors' methods: Owing to the provision of junction-only sequences devoid of quality scores by immunoSEQ, filtering differed. Here immunoSEQ multiplex PCR was the method, and the copy in TCRdb shows in-frame clones only, minus some. The V and J calls and the clone size are those of that table, but D and trimming were determined from the DNA. The sample gives hundreds of thousands of clones, approximately 79% of which show up once; approximately 1.6% is in the top ten. Worth noting for this clone: Its specificity is unknown.

This sequence originates from a woman younger than 45 in good health. This rearrangement joins TRBV9 to TRBJ2-3, with 14 bases fitting TRBD2. The sequenced sample consisted of memory CD4+ T cells sorted from blood. Subset in this sample: CD45RA-negative fraction. CDR3 nucleotides: TGTGCCAGCAGCGAGGGGAAGGGGACTAGCGGGAGTAGGGGCACAGATACGCAGTATTTT. This gives the protein CASSEGKGTSGSRGTDTQYF.